The sequence of this TCR beta chain was determined in a study of T cells in Graves' hyperthyroidism and ophthalmopathy. This clonotype was found many times. Its specificity is not known. Whole-study findings and limits: Most thyroid clonotypes with frequency above 0.001 were detected in blood. Ophthalmopathy was told apart from stable hyperthyroidism by a 13 V-J model. The model anticipated ophthalmopathy a median about 6.5 months pre-onset.

The CDR3 runs to 15 residues. Germline lookup yields CDR1 WSHSY and CDR2 SAAADI. Trimming cost V 0 bases and J 2 bases, with 8 bases left between them. Absent ophthalmopathy progression within 18 months defined stable Graves' hyperthyroidism. Researchers took RNA transcripts and amplified the TCR beta CDR3 regions from them. Initially, a first-round RT-PCR of the TCR CDR3 employed the HTBI primer set. TCRdb passed the multiplex PCR reads through MiXCR, listing each CDR3 protein once. In the table there are 700,000 to 950,000 distinct CDR3 sequences, roughly a third of which are singletons. The TCR sequence derives from a woman in her forties with Graves' hyperthyroidism. This chain uses TRBV10-2 with TRBJ1-5; no clear D gene. The specimen sequenced was blood. CDR3 nucleotide sequence: TGCGCCAGCAGTGAGTCGAGCAGAGGCAATCAGCCCCAGCATTTT. Protein sequence: CASSESSRGNQPQHF.